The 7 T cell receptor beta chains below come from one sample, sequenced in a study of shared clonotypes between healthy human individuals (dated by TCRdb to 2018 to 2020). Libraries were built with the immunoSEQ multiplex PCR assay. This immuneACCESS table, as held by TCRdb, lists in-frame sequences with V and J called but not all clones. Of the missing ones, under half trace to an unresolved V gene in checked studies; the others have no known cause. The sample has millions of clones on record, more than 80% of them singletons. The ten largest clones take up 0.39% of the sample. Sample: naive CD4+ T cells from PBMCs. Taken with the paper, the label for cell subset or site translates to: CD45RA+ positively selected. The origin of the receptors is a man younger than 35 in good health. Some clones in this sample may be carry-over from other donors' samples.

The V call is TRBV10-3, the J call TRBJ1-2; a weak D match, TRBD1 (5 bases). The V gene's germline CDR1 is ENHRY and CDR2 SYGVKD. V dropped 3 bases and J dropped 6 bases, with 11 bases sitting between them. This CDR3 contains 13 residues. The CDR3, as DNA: TGTGCCATCAGTGAAGGGGCAGGGAATGGCTACACCTTC. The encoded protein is CAISEGAGNGYTF.

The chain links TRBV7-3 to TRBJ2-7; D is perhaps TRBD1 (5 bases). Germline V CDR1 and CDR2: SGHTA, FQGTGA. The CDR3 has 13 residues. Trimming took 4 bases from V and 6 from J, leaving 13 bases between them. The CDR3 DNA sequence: TGTGCCAGCAGCTCAACAGGTACCAGCGAGCAGTACTTC. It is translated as CASSSTGTSEQYF.

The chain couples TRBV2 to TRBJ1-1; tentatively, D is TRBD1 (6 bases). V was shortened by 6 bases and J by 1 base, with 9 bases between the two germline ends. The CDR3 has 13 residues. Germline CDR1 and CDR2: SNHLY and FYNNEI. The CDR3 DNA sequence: TGTGCCAGCAGGGCAGGGGAGAACACTGAAGCTTTCTTT. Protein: CASRAGENTEAFF.

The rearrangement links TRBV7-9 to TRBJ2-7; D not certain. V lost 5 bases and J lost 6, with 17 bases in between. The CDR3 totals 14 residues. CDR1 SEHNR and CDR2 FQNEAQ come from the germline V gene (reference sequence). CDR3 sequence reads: CASSPSPRTSEQYF. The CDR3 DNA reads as TGTGCCAGCAGCCCTTCGCCGCGAACAAGCGAGCAGTACTTC.

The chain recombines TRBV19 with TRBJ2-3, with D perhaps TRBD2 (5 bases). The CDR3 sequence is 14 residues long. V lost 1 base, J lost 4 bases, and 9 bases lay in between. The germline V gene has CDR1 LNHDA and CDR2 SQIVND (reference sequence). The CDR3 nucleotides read TGTGCCAGTAGTATAGGCGGGTATGCAGATACGCAGTATTTT. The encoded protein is CASSIGGYADTQYF.

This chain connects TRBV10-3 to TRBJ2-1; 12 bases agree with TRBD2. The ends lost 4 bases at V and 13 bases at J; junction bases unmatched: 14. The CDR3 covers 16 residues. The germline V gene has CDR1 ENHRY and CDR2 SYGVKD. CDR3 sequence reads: CAISANSGTSGFPQFF. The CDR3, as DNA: TGTGCCATCAGTGCGAATTCCGGGACTAGCGGGTTCCCCCAGTTCTTC.

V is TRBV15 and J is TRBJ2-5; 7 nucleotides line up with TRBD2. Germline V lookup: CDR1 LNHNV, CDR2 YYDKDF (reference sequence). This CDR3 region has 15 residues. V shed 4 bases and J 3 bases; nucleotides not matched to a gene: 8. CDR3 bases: TGTGCCACCAGCACCGGCGGGGGACCTGAAGAGACCCAGTACTTC. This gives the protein CATSTGGGPEETQYF.